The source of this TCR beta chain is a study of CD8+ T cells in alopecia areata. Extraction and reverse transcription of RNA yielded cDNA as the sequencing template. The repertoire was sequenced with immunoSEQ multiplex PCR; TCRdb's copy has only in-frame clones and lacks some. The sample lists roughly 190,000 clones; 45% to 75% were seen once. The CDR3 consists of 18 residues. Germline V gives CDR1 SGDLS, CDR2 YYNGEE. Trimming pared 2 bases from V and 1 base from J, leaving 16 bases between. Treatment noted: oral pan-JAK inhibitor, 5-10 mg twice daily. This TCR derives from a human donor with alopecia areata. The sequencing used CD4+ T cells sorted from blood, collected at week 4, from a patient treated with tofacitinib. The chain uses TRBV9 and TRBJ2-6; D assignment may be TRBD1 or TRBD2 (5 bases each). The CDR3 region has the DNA TGTGCCAGCAGCGTTTCTGCACTCTGGGGGTCTGGGGCCAACGTCCTGACTTTC. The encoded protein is CASSVSALWGSGANVLTF. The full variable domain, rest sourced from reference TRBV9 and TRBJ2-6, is DSGVTQTPKHLITATGQRVTLRCSPRSGDLSVYWYQQSLDQGLQFLIQYYNGEERAKGNILERFSAQQFPDLHSELNLSSLELGDSALYFCASSVSALWGSGANVLTFGAGSRLTVL.